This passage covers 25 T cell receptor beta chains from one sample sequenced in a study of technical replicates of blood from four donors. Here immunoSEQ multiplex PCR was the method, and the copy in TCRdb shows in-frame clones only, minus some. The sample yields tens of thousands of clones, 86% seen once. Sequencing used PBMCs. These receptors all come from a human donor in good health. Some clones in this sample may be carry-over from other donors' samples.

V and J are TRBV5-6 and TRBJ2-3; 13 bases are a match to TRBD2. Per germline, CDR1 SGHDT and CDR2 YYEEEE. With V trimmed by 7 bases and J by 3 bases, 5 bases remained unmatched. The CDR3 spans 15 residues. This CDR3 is CASARTSGRTDTQYF. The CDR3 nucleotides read TGTGCCAGCGCCCGGACTAGCGGGAGAACAGATACGCAGTATTTT.

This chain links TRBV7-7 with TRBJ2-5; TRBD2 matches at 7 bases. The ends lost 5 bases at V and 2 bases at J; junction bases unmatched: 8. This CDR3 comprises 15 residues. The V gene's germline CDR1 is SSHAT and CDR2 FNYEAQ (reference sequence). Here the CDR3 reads CASSPSGGGQETQYF. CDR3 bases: TGTGCCAGCAGCCCCTCGGGCGGGGGTCAAGAGACCCAGTACTTC. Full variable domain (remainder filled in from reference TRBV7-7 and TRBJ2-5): GAGVSQSPRYKVTKRGQDVTLRCDPISSHATLYWYQQALGQGPEFLTYFNYEAQPDKSGLPSDRFSAERPEGSISTLTIQRTEQRDSAMYRCASSPSGGGQETQYFGPGTRLLVL.

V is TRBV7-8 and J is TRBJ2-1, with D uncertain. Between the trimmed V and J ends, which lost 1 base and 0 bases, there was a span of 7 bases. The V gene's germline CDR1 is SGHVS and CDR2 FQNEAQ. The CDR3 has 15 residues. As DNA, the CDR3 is TGTGCCAGCAGCTTAGTTTATAACTCCTACAATGAGCAGTTCTTC. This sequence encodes CASSLVYNSYNEQFF. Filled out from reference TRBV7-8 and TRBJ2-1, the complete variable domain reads GAGVSQSPRYKVAKRGQDVALRCDPISGHVSLFWYQQALGQGPEFLTYFQNEAQLDKSGLPSDRFFAERPEGSVSTLKIQRTQQEDSAVYLCASSLVYNSYNEQFFGPGTRLTVL.

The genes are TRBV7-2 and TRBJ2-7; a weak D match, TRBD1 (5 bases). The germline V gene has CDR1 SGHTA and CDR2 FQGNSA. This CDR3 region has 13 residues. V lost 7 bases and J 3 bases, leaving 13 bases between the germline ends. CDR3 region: CASTSDSLYEQYF. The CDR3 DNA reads TGTGCCAGCACATCTGACAGCCTCTACGAGCAGTACTTC. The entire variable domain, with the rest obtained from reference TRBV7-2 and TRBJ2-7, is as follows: GAGVSQSPSNKVTEKGKDVELRCDPISGHTALYWYRQSLGQGLEFLIYFQGNSAPDKSGLPSDRFSAERTGGSVSTLTIQRTQQEDSAVYLCASTSDSLYEQYFGPGTRLTVT.

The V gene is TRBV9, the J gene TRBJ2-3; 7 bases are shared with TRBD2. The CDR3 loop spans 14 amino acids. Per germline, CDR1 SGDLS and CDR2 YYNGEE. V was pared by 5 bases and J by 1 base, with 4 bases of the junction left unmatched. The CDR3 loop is CASSPRGGTDTQYF. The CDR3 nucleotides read TGTGCCAGCAGTCCCCGGGGGGGCACAGATACGCAGTATTTT.

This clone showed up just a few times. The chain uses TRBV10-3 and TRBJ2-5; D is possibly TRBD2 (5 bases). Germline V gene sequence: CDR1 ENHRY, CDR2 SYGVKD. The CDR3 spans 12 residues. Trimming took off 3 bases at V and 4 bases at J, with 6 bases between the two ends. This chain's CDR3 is CAISEEGETQYF. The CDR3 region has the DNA TGTGCCATCAGTGAAGAGGGAGAGACCCAGTACTTC.

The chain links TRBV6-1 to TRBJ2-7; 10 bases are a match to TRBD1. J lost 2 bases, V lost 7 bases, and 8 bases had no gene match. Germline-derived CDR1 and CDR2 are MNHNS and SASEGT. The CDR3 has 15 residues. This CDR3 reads CASIPGGQGPYEQYF. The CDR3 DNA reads TGTGCCAGCATCCCGGGGGGACAGGGGCCCTACGAGCAGTACTTC.

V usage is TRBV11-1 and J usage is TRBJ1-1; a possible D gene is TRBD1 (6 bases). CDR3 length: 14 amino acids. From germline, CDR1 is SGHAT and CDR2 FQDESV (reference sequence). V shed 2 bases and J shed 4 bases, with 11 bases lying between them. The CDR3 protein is CASSLQGSSTEAFF. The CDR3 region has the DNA TGTGCCAGCAGCTTACAGGGGAGCTCCACTGAAGCTTTCTTT.

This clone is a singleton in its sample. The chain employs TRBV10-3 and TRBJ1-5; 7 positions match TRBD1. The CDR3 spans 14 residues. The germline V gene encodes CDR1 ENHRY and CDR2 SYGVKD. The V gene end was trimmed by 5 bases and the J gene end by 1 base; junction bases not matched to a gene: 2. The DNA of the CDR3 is TGTGCCATCAGTCCGGGACAGAGCAATCAGCCCCAGCATTTT. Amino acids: CAISPGQSNQPQHF.

The chain's CDR3 is CSVEDRGWDRGFYGYTF. CDR3 nucleotide sequence: TGCAGCGTTGAAGATCGGGGATGGGACAGGGGATTCTATGGCTACACCTTC. The rearrangement joins TRBV29-1 to TRBJ1-2, with 10 bases aligning to TRBD1. The CDR3 spans 17 residues. Germline trimming cut 0 bases from V and 4 bases from J; bases unmatched to any gene: 11. CDR1 is SQVTM and CDR2 is ANQGSEA in the germline V gene.

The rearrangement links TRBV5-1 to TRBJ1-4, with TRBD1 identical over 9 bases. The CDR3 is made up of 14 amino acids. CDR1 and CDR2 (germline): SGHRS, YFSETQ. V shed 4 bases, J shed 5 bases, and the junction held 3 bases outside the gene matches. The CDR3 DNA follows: TGCGCCAGCAGCGTAGGACAGGGGAATGAAAAACTGTTTTTT. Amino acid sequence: CASSVGQGNEKLFF.

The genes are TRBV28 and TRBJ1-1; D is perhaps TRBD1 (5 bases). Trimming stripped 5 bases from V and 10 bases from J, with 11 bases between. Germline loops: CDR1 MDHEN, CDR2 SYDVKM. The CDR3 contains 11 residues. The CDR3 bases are TGTGCCAGCAGTCGGGGGTATGGAGCTTTCTTT. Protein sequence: CASSRGYGAFF. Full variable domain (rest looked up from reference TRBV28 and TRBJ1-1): DVKVTQSSRYLVKRTGEKVFLECVQDMDHENMFWYRQDPGLGLRLIYFSYDVKMKEKGDIPEGYSVSREKKERFSLILESASTNQTSMYLCASSRGYGAFFGQGTRLTVV.

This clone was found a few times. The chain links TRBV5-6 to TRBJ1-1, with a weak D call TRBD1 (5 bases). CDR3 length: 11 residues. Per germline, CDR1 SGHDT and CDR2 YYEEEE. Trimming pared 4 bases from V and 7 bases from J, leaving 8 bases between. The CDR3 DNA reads TGTGCCAGCAGCGCTGACAGTGAAGCTTTCTTT. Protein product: CASSADSEAFF.

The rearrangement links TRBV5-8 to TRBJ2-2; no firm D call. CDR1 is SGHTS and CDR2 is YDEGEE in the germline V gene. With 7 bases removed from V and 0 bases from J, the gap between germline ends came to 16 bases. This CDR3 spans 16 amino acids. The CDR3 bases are TGTGCCAGCGACAAGCTCTCCCCTGCGAACACCGGGGAGCTGTTTTTT. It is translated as CASDKLSPANTGELFF.

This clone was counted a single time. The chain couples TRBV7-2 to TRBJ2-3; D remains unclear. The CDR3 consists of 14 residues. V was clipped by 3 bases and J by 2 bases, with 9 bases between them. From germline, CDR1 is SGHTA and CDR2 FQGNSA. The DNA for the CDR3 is TGTGCCAGCAGCTTCGCGGATTACACAGATACGCAGTATTTT. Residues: CASSFADYTDTQYF.

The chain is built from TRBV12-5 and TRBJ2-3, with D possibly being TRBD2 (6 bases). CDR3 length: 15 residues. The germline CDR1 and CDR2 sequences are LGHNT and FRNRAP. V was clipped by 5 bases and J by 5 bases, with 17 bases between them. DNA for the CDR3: TGTGCTAGTGGTGGAGGGACTGGGTTGGAAGATACGCAGTATTTT. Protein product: CASGGGTGLEDTQYF.

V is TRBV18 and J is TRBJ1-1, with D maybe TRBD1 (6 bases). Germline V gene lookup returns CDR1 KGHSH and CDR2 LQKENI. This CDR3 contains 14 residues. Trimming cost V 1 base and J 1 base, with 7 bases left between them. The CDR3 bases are TGTGCCAGCTCACCACAGGGACAGAACACTGAAGCTTTCTTT. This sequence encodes CASSPQGQNTEAFF.

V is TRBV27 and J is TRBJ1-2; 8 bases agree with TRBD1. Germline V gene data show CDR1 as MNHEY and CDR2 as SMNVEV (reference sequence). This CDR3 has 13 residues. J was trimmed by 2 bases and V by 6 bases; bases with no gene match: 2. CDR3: CASSYRGNYGYTF. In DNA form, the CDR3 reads TGTGCCAGCAGCTACAGGGGGAACTATGGCTACACCTTC.

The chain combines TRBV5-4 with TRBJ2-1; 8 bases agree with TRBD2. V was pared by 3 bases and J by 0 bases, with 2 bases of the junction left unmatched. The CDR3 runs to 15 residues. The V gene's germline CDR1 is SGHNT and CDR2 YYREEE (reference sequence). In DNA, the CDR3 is TGTGCCAGCAGCTCGGGAGGGGGCTCCTACAATGAGCAGTTCTTC. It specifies CASSSGGGSYNEQFF.

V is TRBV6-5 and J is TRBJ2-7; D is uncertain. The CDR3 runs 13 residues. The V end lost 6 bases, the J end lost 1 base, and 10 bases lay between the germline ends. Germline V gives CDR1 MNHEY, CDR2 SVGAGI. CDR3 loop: CASRPHKSYEQYF. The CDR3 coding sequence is TGTGCCAGCAGACCCCACAAGTCCTACGAGCAGTACTTC.

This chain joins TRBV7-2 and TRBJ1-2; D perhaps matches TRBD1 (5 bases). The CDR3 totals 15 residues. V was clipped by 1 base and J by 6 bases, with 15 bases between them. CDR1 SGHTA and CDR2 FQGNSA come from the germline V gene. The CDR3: CASSLDRRVQDGYTF. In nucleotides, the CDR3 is TGTGCCAGCAGCTTAGACCGCAGGGTACAGGATGGCTACACCTTC. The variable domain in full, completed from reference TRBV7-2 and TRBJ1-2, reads GAGVSQSPSNKVTEKGKDVELRCDPISGHTALYWYRQSLGQGLEFLIYFQGNSAPDKSGLPSDRFSAERTGGSVSTLTIQRTQQEDSAVYLCASSLDRRVQDGYTFGSGTRLTVV.

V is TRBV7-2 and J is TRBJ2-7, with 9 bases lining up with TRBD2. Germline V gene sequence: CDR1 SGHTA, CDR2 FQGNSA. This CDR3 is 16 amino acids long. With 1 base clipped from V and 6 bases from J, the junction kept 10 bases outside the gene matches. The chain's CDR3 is CASSLGLGTSPLEQYF. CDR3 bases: TGTGCCAGCAGCTTAGGATTGGGGACTAGCCCTCTCGAGCAGTACTTC.

CDR3 region: CAWAVGGPTYEQYF. The CDR3 DNA is TGTGCCTGGGCGGTGGGGGGTCCGACCTACGAGCAGTACTTC. The genes are TRBV30 and TRBJ2-5; TRBD2 might be the D (6 bases). The better agreement between TRBJ2-7 and the DNA end casts doubt on the J call. Germline lookup yields CDR1 GTSNPN and CDR2 SVGIG (reference sequence). The CDR3 spans 14 residues.

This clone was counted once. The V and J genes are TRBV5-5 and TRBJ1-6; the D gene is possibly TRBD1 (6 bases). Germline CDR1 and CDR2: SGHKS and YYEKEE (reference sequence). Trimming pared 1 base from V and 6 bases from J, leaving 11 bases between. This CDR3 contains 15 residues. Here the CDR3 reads CASSLKGEGNSPLHF. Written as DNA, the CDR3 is TGTGCCAGCAGCTTGAAGGGGGAAGGTAATTCACCCCTCCACTTT.

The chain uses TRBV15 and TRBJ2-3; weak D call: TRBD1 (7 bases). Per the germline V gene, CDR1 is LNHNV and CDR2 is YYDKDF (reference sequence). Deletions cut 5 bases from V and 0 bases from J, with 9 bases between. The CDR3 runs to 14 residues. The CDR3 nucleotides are TGTGCCACCAGCGCGGGACAGAGCACAGATACGCAGTATTTT. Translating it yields CATSAGQSTDTQYF.